The rows below give T cell receptor beta chains drawn from one sample of a study of T cells in Graves' hyperthyroidism and ophthalmopathy. TCRdb fed the multiplex PCR reads into MiXCR, producing one record per CDR3 protein. The data show about 550,000 distinct CDR3 sequences, less than 25% seen once. The sample comprised blood. Source of these receptors: a young man with Graves' hyperthyroidism. The CDR3 runs from the conserved cysteine through the conserved F or W. A D gene is named only where the DNA matches it firmly. The size entry is marked missing in some rows and otherwise reads once, few, many or a size class.

TRBJ2-7	TRBD2	TRBV6-1	many	15	CASSEESGGAYEQYF	TGTGCCAGCAGTGAAGAGAGCGGGGGTGCCTACGAGCAGTACTTC
TRBJ2-7	-	TRBV12-3/TRBV12-4	many	16	CASSFSFGRSSYEQYF	TGTGCCAGCAGTTTTTCCTTTGGCAGGAGCTCCTACGAGCAGTACTTC
TRBJ2-7	-	TRBV6-1	-	13	CASTGGNTYEQYF	TGTGCCAGCACCGGTGGGAATACCTACGAGCAGTACTTC
TRBJ1-5	-	TRBV19	many	13	CASSNGLSQPQHF	TGTGCCAGTAGTAATGGGTTGAGTCAGCCCCAGCATTTT
TRBJ2-5	-	TRBV12-3/TRBV12-4	many	14	CASSFRPPGETQYF	TGTGCCAGCAGTTTCCGGCCACCGGGGGAGACCCAGTACTTC
TRBJ1-1	-	TRBV29-1	-	11	CSVALNTEAFF	TGCAGCGTTGCCTTGAACACTGAAGCTTTCTTT
TRBJ2-7	-	TRBV4-1	many	15	CASSQEGRSSYEQYF	TGCGCCAGCAGCCAAGAGGGACGTTCGTCCTACGAGCAGTACTTC
TRBJ2-7	TRBD1	TRBV20-1	many	14	CSARGGQGLYEQYF	TGCAGTGCTAGAGGTGGACAGGGCCTCTACGAGCAGTACTTC
TRBJ1-2	-	TRBV6-5	many	14	CASKFAGGNYGYTF	TGTGCCAGCAAGTTCGCGGGTGGCAACTATGGCTACACCTTC
TRBJ1-2	-	TRBV12-3/TRBV12-4	many	12	CASSFGGYGYTF	TGTGCCAGCAGCTTCGGGGGCTATGGCTACACCTTC
TRBJ1-1	-	TRBV12-3/TRBV12-4	many	18	CASSPSPRVGAPRTEAFF	TGTGCCAGCAGCCCCTCGCCCAGGGTAGGGGCTCCGAGGACTGAAGCTTTCTTT
TRBJ1-1	TRBD1	TRBV13	-	15	CASSLLRDRNTEAFF	TGTGCCAGCAGCTTACTCCGGGACAGGAACACTGAAGCTTTCTTT
TRBJ2-7	-	TRBV6-2/TRBV6-3	many	14	CASSPRQETYEQYF	TGTGCCAGCAGTCCCCGACAGGAGACCTACGAGCAGTACTTC
TRBJ2-7	TRBD1	TRBV20-1	many	14	CSASHRDRGHEQYF	TGCAGTGCTAGCCACCGGGACAGGGGCCACGAGCAGTACTTC
TRBJ1-1	-	TRBV7-9	few	12	CASRAGIGEAFF	TGTGCCAGCAGGGCTGGGATCGGTGAAGCTTTCTTT
TRBJ2-7	TRBD2	TRBV12-3/TRBV12-4	-	18	CASSLWGSGGAESREQYF	TGTGCCAGCAGTTTATGGGGTAGCGGGGGGGCCGAATCTAGGGAGCAGTACTTC
TRBJ2-4	TRBD2	TRBV12-3/TRBV12-4	many	14	CASRLAGGRNIQYF	TGTGCCAGCAGGCTAGCGGGGGGAAGGAACATTCAGTACTTC
TRBJ2-5	TRBD2	TRBV6-2/TRBV6-3	-	16	CASSYEGGRAGETQYF	TGTGCCAGCAGTTACGAGGGCGGGAGGGCAGGAGAGACCCAGTACTTC
TRBJ1-1	-	TRBV14	many	16	CASSQAVGHMNTEAFF	TGTGCCAGCAGCCAGGCCGTGGGTCACATGAACACTGAAGCTTTCTTT
TRBJ1-2	-	TRBV7-9	many	14	CASSRGPAEKGYTF	TGTGCCAGCAGCCGGGGGCCAGCGGAGAAAGGCTACACCTTC
TRBJ1-5	-	TRBV19	many	15	CASRSTGLGNQPQHF	TGTGCCAGTAGAAGTACAGGTCTAGGCAATCAGCCCCAGCATTTT
TRBJ1-1	-	TRBV14	many	13	CASSQEGETSAFF	TGTGCCAGCAGCCAAGAAGGAGAGACGTCAGCTTTCTTT
TRBJ1-2	-	TRBV24-1	once	12	CATSDTYYGYTF	TGTGCCACCAGTGACACCTACTATGGCTACACCTTC
TRBJ2-5	TRBD2	TRBV6-1	few	17	CASSPQSAGPAGETQYF	TGTGCCAGCAGTCCGCAATCAGCGGGGCCCGCAGGAGAGACCCAGTACTTC
TRBJ1-1	-	TRBV6-1	-	13	CASGQRGFTEAFF	TGTGCCAGCGGCCAACGGGGGTTCACTGAAGCTTTCTTT
TRBJ1-1	TRBD1	TRBV6-5	many	14	CASSLHRDRSEVFF	TGTGCCAGCAGTCTACACCGGGACAGGAGTGAGGTCTTCTTT